Below, 18 T cell receptor beta chains from the same sample are listed, as sequenced in a study of shared T cell receptors in the human thymus. Libraries were prepared by immunoSEQ multiplex PCR; TCRdb keeps only in-frame clonotypes and omits some of them. The sample holds roughly 560,000 clones, roughly 74% seen once. This sample was also put to use in a study of human thymus T cells.

Material: thymocytes. Receptors were obtained from a boy under two years old with a congenital heart defect.

The gene calls are TRBV29-1 and TRBJ2-3; 9 bases map to TRBD1. Losses at the gene ends were 4 bases for V and 4 bases for J; bases not matched to a gene: 9. The germline V gene has CDR1 SQVTM and CDR2 ANQGSEA. The CDR3 runs 15 residues. In DNA form, the CDR3 reads TGCAGCGTTGTCTTCTGGGACAGGGCATCAGATACGCAGTATTTT. Protein product: CSVVFWDRASDTQYF.

The chain carries TRBV14 and TRBJ2-7, with TRBD1 matching 8 bases. Germline CDR1 is SGHDN and CDR2 is FVKESK. With 2 bases clipped from V and 6 bases from J, the junction kept 12 bases outside the gene matches. CDR3 length: 16 amino acids. The CDR3 DNA sequence: TGTGCCAGCAGCCAAAGCGATGGACAGGGAATCTGCGAGCAGTACTTC. Its protein is CASSQSDGQGICEQYF.

The rearrangement uses TRBV30 and TRBJ2-3; 9 bases align to TRBD2. The germline V gene encodes CDR1 GTSNPN and CDR2 SVGIG (reference sequence). The CDR3 extends over 20 amino acids. V shed 5 bases and J 5 bases; nucleotides not matched to a gene: 26. CDR3 nucleotides: TGTGCCTGGGGCCGACTGGGGTTGGATAGCGGGAGCATATCGGGAGATACGCAGTATTTT. Its protein is CAWGRLGLDSGSISGDTQYF.

The V gene is TRBV5-1, the J gene TRBJ2-1; TRBD1 agrees at 9 bases. The CDR3 runs to 20 residues. CDR1 is SGHRS, CDR2 YFSETQ, per germline. Losses at the gene ends were 2 bases for V and 3 bases for J; bases not matched to a gene: 18. The CDR3 loop reads CASSFPPWPSGTGFYNEQFF. DNA for the CDR3: TGCGCCAGCAGCTTCCCCCCTTGGCCCTCAGGGACAGGGTTCTACAATGAGCAGTTCTTC.

The gene calls are TRBV28 and TRBJ2-1; 10 nucleotides match TRBD2. CDR1 and CDR2 (germline): MDHEN, SYDVKM. V dropped 3 bases and J dropped 1; count of bases not matched to a gene: 18. The CDR3 consists of 21 residues. CDR3 sequence reads: CASSFGGPWLAGVWSYNEQFF. CDR3 DNA sequence: TGTGCCAGCAGTTTCGGGGGTCCCTGGCTAGCGGGAGTTTGGTCCTACAATGAGCAGTTCTTC.

This clone has just a few counts. The chain links TRBV11-3 to TRBJ1-5; possibly TRBD1 for D (6 bases). The CDR3 loop spans 16 amino acids. V shed 5 bases and J shed 2 bases, with 16 bases lying between them. Germline CDR1 is SGHNT and CDR2 is YENEEA. The CDR3 DNA is TGTGCCAGCAGCGCTCGTTGGGGGGGCGGCAATCAGCCCCAGCATTTT. This gives the protein CASSARWGGGNQPQHF.

There are a few counts of this clone. The rearrangement joins TRBV4-2 to TRBJ2-2; the match to TRBD2 covers 8 bases. J lost 6 bases, V lost 2 bases, and 8 bases had no gene match. The CDR3 has 16 amino acids. Germline assignment: CDR1 LGHNA and CDR2 YNFKEQ. The CDR3 sequence: CASSQIGTRSSGELFF. Here the CDR3 DNA reads TGTGCCAGCAGCCAAATCGGGACTAGATCTTCCGGGGAGCTGTTTTTT.

The chain recombines TRBV7-2 with TRBJ2-7; 10 positions agree with TRBD1. After removal of 1 base from V and 3 bases from J, the junction contained 6 bases not matched to a gene. Germline loops: CDR1 SGHTA, CDR2 FQGNSA. This CDR3 is built from 16 residues. The CDR3 protein is CASSLEGTGDHYEQYF. The DNA of the CDR3 is TGTGCCAGCAGCTTAGAAGGGACAGGGGATCACTACGAGCAGTACTTC.

The chain employs TRBV6-6 and TRBJ1-3; possibly TRBD1 for D (6 bases). The CDR3 is made up of 14 amino acids. V lost 3 bases, J lost 6 bases, and 12 bases lay in between. Germline V gene lookup returns CDR1 MNHNY and CDR2 SVGAGI (reference sequence). CDR3 residues: CASSYCQGLNTIYF. In nucleotides, the CDR3 is TGTGCCAGCAGTTATTGCCAGGGGCTAAACACCATATATTTT.

J is TRBJ1-1 and V is TRBV7-2; D is possibly TRBD1 (6 bases). The CDR3 consists of 14 residues. V was trimmed by 1 base and J by 6 bases, leaving 12 bases between them. Germline V gene lookup returns CDR1 SGHTA and CDR2 FQGNSA. In nucleotides, the CDR3 is TGTGCCAGCAGCTTAGGTCCCAGGGGCCCTGAAGCTTTCTTT. Amino acids: CASSLGPRGPEAFF.

This chain connects TRBV23-1 to TRBJ2-1; TRBD2 is a possible D gene (6 bases). TRBV23-1 is designated an ORF whose function remains uncertain. Trimming left V 3 bases short and J 4 bases short, with 13 bases between. The CDR3 loop spans 15 amino acids. CDR3 nucleotide sequence: TGCGCCAGCAGTCAGGGCAGCGGGCCGTACAATGAGCAGTTCTTC. This codes for CASSQGSGPYNEQFF.

The chain joins TRBV25-1 to TRBJ2-7; 14 bases map to TRBD2. The CDR3 covers 16 residues. The trim removed 0 bases at V and 6 bases at J, leaving 4 bases unmatched. The germline CDR1 and CDR2 sequences are MGHDK and SYGVNS. As DNA, the CDR3 is TGTGCCAGCAGTGAATATATAGGACTAGCGGGAGGCGAGCAGTACTTC. Translated: CASSEYIGLAGGEQYF.

The J gene is TRBJ2-5, the V gene TRBV4-3, with 8 bases identical to TRBD2. The V gene's germline CDR1 is LGHNA and CDR2 YSLEER. The CDR3 extends over 15 amino acids. V lost 0 bases and J lost 6; bases outside the gene matches: 6. The CDR3 region has the DNA TGCGCCAGCAGCCAAGATCGGAGCGGGAGCCAGACCCAGTACTTC. Its protein product is CASSQDRSGSQTQYF.

This chain connects TRBV15 to TRBJ2-7; 8 bases are a match to TRBD2. Germline CDR1 is LNHNV and CDR2 is YYDKDF (reference sequence). Unmatched junction bases numbered 11, after V lost 5 bases and J lost 5 bases. CDR3 size: 15 residues. CDR3 DNA: TGTGCCACCAGCCTCTCCGGAGCGGGAGCTCACGAGCAGTACTTC. Translating gives CATSLSGAGAHEQYF.

This chain links TRBV9 with TRBJ1-3; no reliable D call. Germline CDR1 is SGDLS and CDR2 is YYNGEE. CDR3 size: 14 residues. Trimming took off 3 bases at V and 8 bases at J, with 15 bases between the two ends. The CDR3 DNA follows: TGTGCCAGCAGCGAGACGGGAAAGGAGGACACCATATATTTT. Translating it yields CASSETGKEDTIYF.

The rearrangement links TRBV28 to TRBJ2-1; 9 nucleotides match TRBD2. The junction had 9 bases not matched to a gene; V was cut back by 3 bases and J by 0 bases. Germline V gives CDR1 MDHEN, CDR2 SYDVKM. The CDR3 runs to 18 residues. The CDR3 DNA reads as TGTGCCAGCAGTTTCCAGCGGGAGGACCTTAGCTCCTACAATGAGCAGTTCTTC. Its translation: CASSFQREDLSSYNEQFF.

The chain uses TRBV21-1 and TRBJ2-1; no check of the table's D call, TRBD1, against the DNA was made. TRBV21-1 is termed a pseudogene. There are 15 residues in the CDR3. DNA of the CDR3: TGTGCCAGCAGCTTTCGACAGCCCAACTACAATGAGCAGTTCTTC. This gives the protein CASSFRQPNYNEQFF.

The chain is built from TRBV18 and TRBJ1-5; no clear D gene. The CDR3 is 15 residues long. Germline CDR1 KGHSH, CDR2 LQKENI. Between the trimmed V and J ends, which lost 1 base and 0 bases, there was a span of 7 bases. CDR3 amino acids: CASSPQVDSNQPQHF. The CDR3 nucleotides are TGTGCCAGCTCACCACAAGTAGATAGCAATCAGCCCCAGCATTTT.